This T cell receptor (beta chain) was captured by sequencing in a study of cytomegalovirus exposure and HLA in healthy donors. Study summary: The roughly 120 million unique TCR beta sequences, from about 179 million T cells, were found by an earlier analysis.

Germline V gives CDR1 SGHRS, CDR2 YFSETQ. Unmatched junction bases numbered 9, after V lost 5 bases and J lost 8 bases. The CDR3 has 14 residues. Each donor's status was that of a healthy bone marrow donor. PCR amplification relied on 60 Vbeta primers (plus 13 Jbeta primers). The data were produced by immunoSEQ multiplex PCR, yet TCRdb's version contains in-frame clones alone and is incomplete. Recorded for this sample: some 76,000 clones. In regard to this clone: Its antigen remains unidentified.

Regarding the study as a whole: Researchers catalogued 160 or so TCR beta chains as cytomegalovirus-associated. Being productive about 87% or about 30% of the time was typical of most TCR beta V segments in an earlier analysis.

The chain links TRBV5-1 to TRBJ2-1, with 8 bases fitting TRBD1. This sequence originates from a female donor in good health and CMV-seropositive. Sequenced material: PBMCs. CDR3: CASRPGTGGHEQFF. Here the CDR3 DNA reads TGCGCCAGCAGACCCGGGACAGGTGGGCATGAGCAGTTCTTC.